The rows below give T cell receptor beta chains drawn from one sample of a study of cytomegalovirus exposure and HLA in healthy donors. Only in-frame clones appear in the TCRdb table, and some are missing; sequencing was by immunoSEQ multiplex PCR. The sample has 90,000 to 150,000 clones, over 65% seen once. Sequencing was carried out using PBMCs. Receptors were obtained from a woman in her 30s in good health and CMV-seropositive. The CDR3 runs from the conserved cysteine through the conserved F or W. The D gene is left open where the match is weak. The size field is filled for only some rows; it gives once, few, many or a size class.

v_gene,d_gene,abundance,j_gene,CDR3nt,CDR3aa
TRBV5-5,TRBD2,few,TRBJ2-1,TGTGCCAGCAGCTTGGGGGGTAGCGGGGGGGTCTATGAGCAGTTCTTC,CASSLGGSGGVYEQFF
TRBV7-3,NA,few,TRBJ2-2,TGTGCCAGCAGCCAGACTAAGGGGGGGCTTAACACCGGGGAGCTGTTTTTT,CASSQTKGGLNTGELFF
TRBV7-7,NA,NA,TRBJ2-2,TGTGCCAGCAGCTTACAGTTTGGCGGGGAGCTGTTTTTT,CASSLQFGGELFF
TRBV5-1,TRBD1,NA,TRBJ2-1,TGCGCCAGCAGCCCTTGGACAGGGGACAATGAGCAGTTCTTC,CASSPWTGDNEQFF
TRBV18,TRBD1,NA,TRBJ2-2,TGTGCCAGCTCACCACAGGGGGCGAGCACCGGGGAGCTGTTTTTT,CASSPQGASTGELFF
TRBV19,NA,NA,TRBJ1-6,TGTGCCAGTAGTATCCTGAATTCACCCCTCCACTTT,CASSILNSPLHF
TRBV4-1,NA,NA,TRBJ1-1,TGCGCCAGCAGCCCCGGGGACTTGAACACTGAAGCTTTCTTT,CASSPGDLNTEAFF
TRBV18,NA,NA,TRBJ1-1,TGTGCCAGCTCACTAGCGTGGGGGCAGGTTGAAGCTTTCTTT,CASSLAWGQVEAFF
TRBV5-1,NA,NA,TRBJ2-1,TGCGCCAGCAGCTTGTGGGGGGGCCCCTACAATGAGCAGTTCTTC,CASSLWGGPYNEQFF
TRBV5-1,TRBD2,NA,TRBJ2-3,TGCGCCAGCAGCCCGGCGGTAGCGGGAGGGGATACGCAGTATTTT,CASSPAVAGGDTQYF